The 14 T cell receptor beta chains below were found in one sample sequenced in a study of regulatory T cells in long-lasting Graves disease. iRepertoire HTBI primers and Arm-PCR of CDR3 regions built TCR beta libraries. MiXCR was run by TCRdb on the multiplex PCR reads, yielding one entry per CDR3 protein. The sample contains approximately 560,000 distinct CDR3 sequences, 15% to 20% of which appear only once. As for time point: newly diagnosed GD, antithyroid drugs for less than 3 months. RNA extracted from PBMCs served as the sequencing template. This sample was shared with a second study, whose subject was T cells in Graves' hyperthyroidism and ophthalmopathy.

Sequenced material: peripheral blood mononuclear cells (PBMCs), taken at new diagnosis, from a patient treated with antithyroid drugs. These receptors all stem from a man aged 18 to 30 with Graves disease.

CDR3 in DNA: TGTGCCAGCAGCCCCGGACTAGCGGGAGTTGGCCAAGAGACCCAGTACTTC. It specifies CASSPGLAGVGQETQYF. The chain has TRBV7-9 and TRBJ2-5; 13 bases are shared with TRBD2. J gave up 1 base and V 5 bases, and 7 bases lay outside the gene matches. The CDR3 contains 17 residues. Germline V gene sequence: CDR1 SEHNR, CDR2 FQNEAQ (reference sequence).

The chain links TRBV9 to TRBJ2-1, with 7 positions matching TRBD2. The J call is doubtful: the DNA matches TRBJ2-5 better. The CDR3 has 15 amino acids. Germline loops: CDR1 SGDLS, CDR2 YYNGEE. CDR3: CASSFGGSRQETQYF. CDR3 DNA sequence: TGTGCCAGCAGCTTTGGCGGGAGCCGCCAAGAGACCCAGTACTTC.

This clonotype was counted only a few times. The rearrangement uses TRBV11-2 and TRBJ2-3; 9 nucleotides agree with TRBD2. In germline, CDR1 is SGHAT, CDR2 FQNNGV. V lost 5 bases, J lost 3 bases, and 6 bases stayed unmatched. The CDR3 contains 15 residues. CDR3 sequence (DNA): TGTGCCAGCAGCGTAGGCGGGAGGGCAACAGATACGCAGTATTTT. It yields the protein CASSVGGRATDTQYF.

This clonotype was observed at least ten times. The J gene is TRBJ2-1, the V gene TRBV2; 9 bases are a match to TRBD2. The CDR3 totals 15 residues. Germline CDR1 and CDR2: SNHLY and FYNNEI. V trimming: 5 bases; J trimming: 9 bases; junction bases outside the gene matches: 11. The CDR3 DNA sequence: TGTGCCAGCAGTCCCACTAGCGGGTGGGGGGGTGAGCAGTTCTTC. Translating it yields CASSPTSGWGGEQFF.

The V call is TRBV28, the J call TRBJ1-5, with D perhaps matching TRBD1 (5 bases). Germline CDR1 is MDHEN and CDR2 is SYDVKM. This CDR3 has 14 residues. Deletions cut 10 bases from V and 5 bases from J, with 18 bases between. The CDR3 region is CATIGTLTDQPQHF. For the CDR3, the DNA is TGTGCCACCATCGGGACTCTGACGGATCAGCCCCAGCATTTT.

This clonotype was detected ten times or more. This chain links TRBV3-1 with TRBJ1-3; D remains unclear. This CDR3 is 11 amino acids long. Germline V CDR1 and CDR2: LGHDT, YNNKEL (reference sequence). V gave up 4 bases and J gave up 4 bases, with 2 bases separating them. DNA for the CDR3: TGTGCCAGCAGCCCAGGAAACACCATATATTTT. Protein: CASSPGNTIYF.

This clonotype was picked up many times. V is TRBV30 and J is TRBJ2-1; D ambiguous. CDR3 size: 15 residues. The germline V gene encodes CDR1 GTSNPN and CDR2 SVGIG (reference sequence). Trimming stripped 0 bases from V and 4 bases from J, with 13 bases between. The CDR3 region has the DNA TGTGCCTGGAGTGTGTCGGGCAGGCGATACAATGAGCAGTTCTTC. Residues: CAWSVSGRRYNEQFF.

This clonotype has a count of ten or more. The V call is TRBV3-1, the J call TRBJ1-1; D uncertain. The CDR3 contains 16 residues. Germline V lookup: CDR1 LGHDT, CDR2 YNNKEL (reference sequence). V lost 4 bases and J 6 bases, leaving 21 bases between the germline ends. CDR3 amino acids: CASSPHVATNGAEAFF. The CDR3 nucleotides read TGTGCCAGCAGCCCTCACGTTGCCACGAACGGGGCTGAAGCTTTCTTT.

This clonotype appeared many times. The chain combines TRBV5-1 with TRBJ2-7, with D perhaps given as TRBD1 or TRBD2 (6 bases each). Germline V gene lookup returns CDR1 SGHRS and CDR2 YFSETQ. This CDR3 is built from 17 residues. V was clipped by 6 bases and J by 6 bases, with 28 bases between them. The CDR3 reads CASTERGPMYSPGEQYF. In nucleotides, the CDR3 is TGCGCCAGCACCGAACGGGGGCCGATGTATTCCCCCGGCGAGCAGTACTTC. Using reference TRBV5-1 and TRBJ2-7 for the parts outside the CDR3, the full variable domain is KAGVTQTPRYLIKTRGQQVTLSCSPISGHRSVSWYQQTPGQGLQFLFEYFSETQRNKGNFPGRFSGRQFSNSRSEMNVSTLELGDSALYLCASTERGPMYSPGEQYFGPGTRLTVT.

This clonotype was seen many times. V gene TRBV18 combines with J gene TRBJ1-1, with a possible D match to TRBD1 (5 bases). Trimming stripped 2 bases from V and 4 bases from J, with 14 bases between. Looked up from germline, CDR1 is KGHSH and CDR2 is LQKENI. There are 15 residues in the CDR3. The CDR3 sequence: CASSPTSRAPTEAFF. The CDR3 region has the DNA TGTGCCAGCTCACCAACGAGCAGGGCCCCCACTGAAGCTTTCTTT. The full variable domain, with the rest looked up from reference TRBV18 and TRBJ1-1, is NAGVMQNPRHLVRRRGQEARLRCSPMKGHSHVYWYRQLPEEGLKFMVYLQKENIIDESGMPKERFSAEFPKEGPSILRIQQVVRGDSAAYFCASSPTSRAPTEAFFGQGTRLTVV.

Worth noting for this clonotype: This is likely a read error, given that the CDR3 carries no conserved phenylalanine or tryptophan at its end. The V gene is TRBV2, the J gene TRBJ2-1; D is uncertain. The CDR3 is 13 residues long. Trimming removed 6 bases at V and 0 bases at J, with 6 bases between. The germline gives CDR1 SNHLY, CDR2 FYNNEI. The CDR3 DNA is TGTGCCAGCAGCGTATACTCCTACAATGAGCAGTTCTCC. As protein: CASSVYSYNEQFS.

The J gene is TRBJ2-2, the V gene TRBV2; 14 nucleotides align to TRBD2. V was clipped by 5 bases and J by 6 bases; unmatched bases: 14. The CDR3 length is 19 residues. Germline CDR1 reads SNHLY; CDR2 reads FYNNEI. The CDR3 bases are TGTGCCAGCAGTCCCACCCCAGGGACTAGCGGGAGTATGCCCGGGGAGCTGTTTTTT. Protein product: CASSPTPGTSGSMPGELFF. The complete variable domain, with remaining parts taken from reference TRBV2 and TRBJ2-2, reads EPEVTQTPSHQVTQMGQEVILRCVPISNHLYFYWYRQILGQKVEFLVSFYNNEISEKSEIFDDQFSVERPDGSNFTLKIRSTKLEDSAMYFCASSPTPGTSGSMPGELFFGEGSRLTVL.

The rearrangement joins TRBV7-2 to TRBJ2-1, with 8 bases lining up with TRBD1. The germline gives CDR1 SGHTA, CDR2 FQGNSA. V was clipped by 3 bases and J by 7 bases; unmatched bases: 8. The CDR3 is 15 amino acids. The CDR3 spells CASSLQGASWNEQFF. CDR3 in DNA: TGTGCCAGCAGCTTGCAGGGGGCGTCTTGGAATGAGCAGTTCTTC.

This clonotype turned up a few times. The chain carries TRBV7-9 and TRBJ2-5, with TRBD2 matching over 8 bases. The CDR3 is 18 residues long. V shed 5 bases, J shed 0 bases, and the junction held 14 bases outside the gene matches. Germline-derived CDR1 and CDR2 are SEHNR and FQNEAQ (reference sequence). The CDR3 nucleotides read TGTGCCAGCAGCCGAGCGGGAGACCTGGGGGTGTACCAAGAGACCCAGTACTTC. Its translation is CASSRAGDLGVYQETQYF.